These T cell receptor beta chains were read from a single sample in a study of cytomegalovirus exposure and HLA in healthy donors. Sequencing used immunoSEQ multiplex PCR; TCRdb keeps in-frame clones, though not all of them. This sample carries fewer than 250,000 clones, around 77% of them seen once, and the ten largest clones take around 1.6%. The material sequenced was PBMCs. The receptors were gathered from a woman aged 18 to 35 in good health and CMV-seronegative. The CDR3 runs from the conserved cysteine through the conserved F or W. Fields, in order: J gene, V gene, clone size, D gene, CDR3 protein, CDR3 DNA. A D gene is named only where the DNA matches it firmly. Size tells how often a clone was seen (once, few, many) or the class of an expanded clone, and some rows leave it out.

TRBJ1-4 TRBV28 few TRBD1 CASSPTGTGDSTNEKLFF TGTGCCAGCAGCCCAACCGGGACAGGGGATTCAACTAATGAAAAACTGTTTTTT
TRBJ1-1 TRBV19 NA NA CASIEGSDTEAFF TGTGCCAGTATTGAGGGCTCAGACACTGAAGCTTTCTTT
TRBJ1-1 TRBV27 NA TRBD1 CARSGGTEAFF TGTGCCAGGTCAGGGGGCACTGAAGCTTTCTTT
TRBJ2-5 TRBV10-3 NA NA CATLARTGTQYF TGTGCCACCCTAGCGCGAACGGGGACCCAGTACTTC
TRBJ2-1 TRBV7-3 NA NA CASSLSVGADNEQFF TGTGCCAGCAGCTTAAGTGTGGGGGCAGACAATGAGCAGTTCTTC
TRBJ2-3 TRBV5-4 NA NA CASSAPKVAVTDTQYF TGTGCCAGCAGCGCCCCCAAAGTAGCGGTCACAGATACGCAGTATTTT
TRBJ2-3 TRBV10-3 NA NA CAISTTSTDTQYF TGTGCCATCAGTACGACTAGTACAGATACGCAGTATTTT
TRBJ2-3 TRBV12-5 once TRBD2 CASGLELASTDTQYF TGTGCTAGTGGCCTAGAACTAGCGAGCACAGATACGCAGTATTTT
TRBJ2-7 TRBV7-6 NA TRBD1 CASSTGTGGNEQYF TGTGCCAGCAGCACAGGGACAGGGGGCAACGAGCAGTACTTC
TRBJ2-1 TRBV27 NA TRBD1 CASSPHLWTGGDEQFF TGTGCCAGCAGTCCACATCTCTGGACAGGGGGTGACGAGCAGTTCTTC
TRBJ2-1 TRBV7-9 NA TRBD2 CASRLAGGRDEQFF TGTGCCAGCAGACTAGCGGGGGGGCGTGATGAGCAGTTCTTC
TRBJ2-2 TRBV9 NA NA CASSSLRGGNTGELFF TGTGCCAGCAGCTCACTAAGGGGGGGGAACACCGGGGAGCTGTTTTTT
TRBJ1-4 TRBV6-5 NA NA CASSYDRGWSEKLFF TGTGCCAGCAGTTACGATCGGGGTTGGTCCGAAAAACTGTTTTTT
TRBJ2-7 TRBV4-3 NA TRBD1 CASSQDLTGGPHEQYF TGCGCCAGCAGCCAAGATCTTACAGGGGGCCCTCACGAGCAGTACTTC
TRBJ1-5 TRBV6-1 NA TRBD1 CASQTGAGNQPQHF TGTGCCAGCCAGACAGGGGCCGGCAATCAGCCCCAGCATTTT
TRBJ1-1 TRBV11-2 NA NA CASSLAQMNTEAFF TGTGCCAGCAGCTTAGCACAGATGAACACTGAAGCTTTCTTT
TRBJ1-2 TRBV19 NA TRBD1 CASSEGQGTYGYTF TGTGCCAGTAGTGAGGGACAGGGGACCTATGGCTACACCTTC
TRBJ2-7 TRBV6-1 NA NA CASTRSQSSYEQYF TGTGCCAGCACGCGGTCTCAAAGCTCCTACGAGCAGTACTTC
TRBJ2-3 TRBV5-4 NA TRBD1 CASSLDRGGDTQYF TGTGCCAGCAGCTTGGACAGGGGCGGTGATACGCAGTATTTT
TRBJ1-4 TRBV28 NA NA CATSQGTVYEKLFF TGTGCCACCTCCCAGGGGACGGTCTATGAAAAACTGTTTTTT
TRBJ2-2 TRBV9 few TRBD2 CASSHNPGGPNTGELFF TGTGCCAGCAGTCATAACCCGGGAGGACCGAACACCGGGGAGCTGTTTTTT
TRBJ2-7 TRBV7-9 once TRBD1 CSSSLENRGRNEQYF TGTTCCAGCAGCTTAGAAAACAGGGGTCGAAACGAGCAGTACTTC
TRBJ2-3 TRBV19 NA TRBD2 CASSFAGGTTDTQYF TGTGCCAGTAGTTTTGCGGGGGGTACCACAGATACGCAGTATTTT
TRBJ2-1 TRBV5-4 NA NA CASSLVANNEQFF TGTGCCAGCAGCTTGGTGGCCAACAATGAGCAGTTCTTC
TRBJ1-2 TRBV5-1 NA NA CASSFFSDGYTF TGCGCCAGCAGCTTCTTTTCAGATGGCTACACCTTC
TRBJ2-2 TRBV10-1 few NA CASSESGTGELFF TGCGCCAGCAGTGAATCCGGCACCGGGGAGCTGTTTTTT
TRBJ2-7 TRBV4-1 once TRBD2 CASSRELAGVSYEQYF TGCGCCAGCAGCCGAGAACTAGCGGGGGTCTCCTACGAGCAGTACTTC
TRBJ2-1 TRBV27 NA TRBD2 CASSIAGLVQFF TGTGCCAGCAGTATAGCGGGATTAGTTCAGTTCTTC
TRBJ2-7 TRBV11-2 NA NA CASRVRSASVGYEQYF TGTGCCAGCAGGGTTAGGTCCGCCAGCGTTGGCTACGAGCAGTACTTC
TRBJ2-3 TRBV9 NA TRBD2 CASSIGGGQVTDTQYF TGTGCCAGCAGCATTGGGGGAGGGCAAGTCACAGATACGCAGTATTTT
TRBJ1-1 TRBV5-4 few TRBD1 CASSSNRGTEAFF TGTGCCAGCAGCTCGAACAGGGGCACTGAAGCTTTCTTT
TRBJ1-5 TRBV11-2 NA NA CASSLGRNQPQHF TGTGCCAGCAGCTTAGGGAGGAATCAGCCCCAGCATTTT
TRBJ1-3 TRBV15 NA TRBD1 CATSRRTGENTIYF TGTGCCACCAGCAGGAGGACAGGGGAAAACACCATATATTTT
TRBJ1-2 TRBV25-1 NA NA CASSGSNYGYTF TGTGCCAGCAGTGGTTCGAACTATGGCTACACCTTC